A selection of T cell receptor beta chains follows, all from one sample in a study of blood T cells in healthy people across ages. One entry per CDR3 protein, called by TCRdb with MiXCR from the 5' RACE reads. The sample records 660,000 or so distinct CDR3 sequences, under 65% being singletons. The sequencing input was blood. The receptor set was obtained from a man in his 60s in good health. CDR3s include the opening cysteine and the closing phenylalanine or tryptophan. The D gene is left open where the match is weak. Part of the rows lack a size; the others show once, few, many or a class for expanded clones.

J gene,D gene,V gene,clone size,CDR3 protein,CDR3 DNA
TRBJ1-5,TRBD1,TRBV11-2,-,CASSRTGGPYSNQPQHF,TGTGCCAGCAGCCGGACAGGGGGTCCCTATAGCAATCAGCCCCAGCATTTT
TRBJ1-1,-,TRBV5-1,-,CASSPSGVTMNTEAFF,TGCGCCAGCAGCCCCTCGGGAGTTACTATGAACACTGAAGCTTTCTTT
TRBJ2-3,-,TRBV12-3/TRBV12-4,once,CVSSLVWSDTQYF,TGTGTCAGCAGTTTGGTTTGGTCAGATACGCAGTATTTT
TRBJ2-5,-,TRBV20-1,-,CSARDLGTAQETQYF,TGCAGTGCTAGAGATCTTGGCACAGCTCAAGAGACCCAGTACTTC
TRBJ2-5,TRBD1,TRBV5-1,-,CASSPQPTGEQETQYF,TGCGCCAGCAGCCCACAGCCGACAGGGGAGCAAGAGACCCAGTACTTC
TRBJ2-1,-,TRBV6-1,-,CASTEDPGPYNEQFF,TGTGCCAGCACTGAGGACCCCGGACCGTACAATGAGCAGTTCTTC
TRBJ2-1,-,TRBV7-3,-,CASSLLSGSLRGEQFF,TGTGCCAGCAGCTTGCTCTCGGGGAGCCTACGCGGTGAGCAGTTCTTC
TRBJ2-4,TRBD2,TRBV12-3/TRBV12-4,-,CASSFSGGLKNIQYF,TGTGCCAGCAGTTTTTCGGGGGGGTTAAAAAACATTCAGTACTTC
TRBJ2-7,-,TRBV6-2/TRBV6-3,few,CASTETGRGEQYF,TGTGCCAGCACCGAAACTGGCCGGGGCGAGCAGTACTTC
TRBJ2-3,-,TRBV12-3/TRBV12-4,-,CASKWTRGMADTEYF,TGTGCCAGCAAATGGACAAGGGGGATGGCAGATACGGAATATTTT
TRBJ2-7,TRBD2,TRBV20-1,-,CSARVASGGSEQYF,TGCAGTGCTAGAGTGGCTAGCGGGGGTAGCGAGCAGTACTTC
TRBJ2-7,TRBD1,TRBV20-1,-,CSATTGGYEQYF,TGCAGTGCAACGACAGGGGGCTACGAGCAGTACTTC
TRBJ2-5,-,TRBV20-1,-,CSASQVGRVAETQYF,TGCAGTGCTAGCCAGGTCGGCAGGGTGGCAGAGACCCAGTACTTC
TRBJ1-2,TRBD1,TRBV29-1,-,CSVAPDRNLYGYTF,TGCAGCGTTGCCCCGGACAGGAACCTCTATGGCTACACCTTC
TRBJ2-1,-,TRBV7-9,few,CASSSRAGTPYNEQFF,TGTGCCAGCAGCTCCCGAGCCGGGACTCCATACAATGAGCAGTTCTTC
TRBJ2-3,-,TRBV18,-,CASSPSYGGDTQYF,TGTGCCAGCTCACCTTCCTATGGAGGGGATACGCAGTATTTT
TRBJ1-1,TRBD1,TRBV5-1,-,CASTLQGMNTEAFF,TGCGCCAGCACCTTACAGGGGATGAACACTGAAGCTTTCTTT
TRBJ2-2,-,TRBV5-5,-,CASSSGASHTGELFF,TGTGCCAGCAGCTCAGGGGCATCACACACCGGGGAGCTGTTTTTT
TRBJ2-1,-,TRBV7-9,-,CASSLGHLNEQFF,TGTGCCAGCAGCTTGGGACATCTCAATGAGCAGTTCTTC
TRBJ1-5,-,TRBV4-1,-,CASSQEGGVGASNQPQHF,TGCGCCAGCAGCCAAGAGGGGGGAGTCGGGGCTAGCAATCAGCCCCAGCATTTT
TRBJ2-5,TRBD2,TRBV2,-,CASSGTNNQETQYF,TGTGCCAGCAGCGGGACTAATAACCAAGAGACCCAGTACTTC
TRBJ2-7,-,TRBV4-1,-,CASRATGFSYEQYF,TGCGCCAGCCGGGCCACAGGTTTCTCCTACGAGCAGTACTTC